This T cell receptor (beta chain) was recorded in a study of identical twins. In TCRdb, the 5' RACE reads were re-called with MiXCR into one record per CDR3 protein. The data contain around 1.7 million distinct CDR3 sequences, about 31% of them singletons. Study-wide results and caveats: While abundant cord blood beta clonotypes carried fewer insertions, memory repertoires showed no such pattern.

V shed 4 bases, J shed 13 bases, and the junction held 8 bases outside the gene matches. In germline, CDR1 is MNHEY, CDR2 SMNVEV (reference sequence). The CDR3 is 13 residues long. Note on this clonotype: Its target is unknown.

The chain is built from TRBV27 and TRBJ2-3; TRBD2 aligns across 10 bases. Sequencing used cord blood. This clonotype was sampled from a newborn girl in good health. Here the CDR3 DNA reads TGTGCCAGCAGTTCCGCTGCCGGGACTAGCGAGTATTTT. Amino acid sequence: CASSSAAGTSEYF.